This paragraph reports one T cell receptor beta chain. Original processing methods: Estimation of nucleated cell counts relied on the amplification of reference gene primers. Profiled with immunoSEQ multiplex PCR; TCRdb holds only in-frame clones, not every one. For V, J and clone size, that table is used; D and trimming come from the DNA. This sample has 300,000 to 450,000 clones; 85% occur once, and the top ten carry around 3.4%. This sample stems from a study of blood T cell repertoires in COVID-19. Overall study: The samples span acute and convalescent COVID-19 from the United States, Italy and Spain. Nucleic acid was either cDNA or gDNA, and it came from T cells, B-cell-depleted T cells, or PBMCs.

Input material: peripheral blood. The TCR comes from a woman under 30 with acute or convalescent COVID-19.

For the CDR3, the DNA is TGTGCCTGGAGCCAAAAGGGGTCAGGTACGCAGTATTTT. Translating gives CAWSQKGSGTQYF. The rearrangement links TRBV30 to TRBJ2-3; possibly TRBD1 for D (5 bases). The length of the CDR3 is 13 residues. Germline-derived CDR1 and CDR2 are GTSNPN and SVGIG (reference sequence). Trimming left V 3 bases short and J 8 bases short, with 15 bases between.